The rows below give T cell receptor beta chains drawn from one sample of a study of a mutant IDH1 vaccine in newly diagnosed glioma. The data were produced by immunoSEQ multiplex PCR, yet TCRdb's version contains in-frame clones alone and is incomplete. Of about 54,000 clones in the sample, around 86% were seen once. Their specific antigens are unknown. Material: PBMCs, obtained from a glioma patient whose treatment included an IDH1 peptide vaccine. These TCRs come from a man aged 40-49 years with glioma. CDR3s include the opening cysteine and the closing phenylalanine or tryptophan. A D gene is named only where the DNA matches it firmly.

j_gene,len,v_gene,d_gene,CDR3aa
TRBJ2-3,15,TRBV19,TRBD2,CASSITSGRTDTQYF
TRBJ2-5,13,TRBV5-1,.,CASRDRPGETQYF
TRBJ2-5,19,TRBV7-8,TRBD2,CASSAISGSLAGNQETQYF
TRBJ2-7,13,TRBV6-6,.,CASSYSKAYEQYF
TRBJ1-2,13,TRBV7-8,TRBD1,CASSRGQGGGYTF
TRBJ1-2,13,TRBV25-1,.,CASSQKQNYGYTF
TRBJ2-5,13,TRBV19,TRBD1,CASSKTGAETQYF
TRBJ1-4,12,TRBV10-1,.,CASKTGHEKLFF
TRBJ2-7,14,TRBV19,.,CASSIQDNNYEQYF
TRBJ1-4,15,TRBV18,.,CASSQTRSTNEKLFF
TRBJ2-6,20,TRBV7-8,.,CASTLTRGRASSSGANVLTF
TRBJ2-1,11,TRBV6-5,.,CASSDRNEQFF
TRBJ2-7,14,TRBV11-2,.,CASSLRQASYEQYF
TRBJ2-7,14,TRBV5-1,TRBD1,CASSSRTGFHEQYF
TRBJ2-1,15,TRBV5-5,.,CASSTSLSSYNEQFF
TRBJ1-1,13,TRBV4-3,.,CASSQAGTREAFF
TRBJ2-7,15,TRBV14,TRBD2,CASSHGLAVVHEQYF
TRBJ2-2,14,TRBV6-6,.,CAAQRRGNSGELFF
TRBJ2-2,15,TRBV7-7,TRBD1,CASSSGQGDFGELFF
TRBJ1-2,12,TRBV19,.,CASSIGDYGYTF
TRBJ1-4,15,TRBV7-9,TRBD1,CASSSRDRGYEKLFF
TRBJ2-7,15,TRBV7-9,.,CASSPGGTEDYEQYF
TRBJ2-1,14,TRBV29-1,.,CSSLGAGSDNEQFF
TRBJ2-5,15,TRBV7-3,TRBD2,CASSLTSGRSETQYF
TRBJ2-7,13,TRBV15,.,CATSSDRIHEQYF
TRBJ2-7,15,TRBV2,TRBD2,CASSEASGSFYEQYF
TRBJ1-2,14,TRBV27,.,CASSLMGEGYGYTF
TRBJ2-3,15,TRBV18,.,CASSPPTGSTDTQYF
TRBJ2-5,16,TRBV2,TRBD1,CASSKEGSRTGETQYF
TRBJ1-1,13,TRBV7-3,.,CASSARGNTEAFF
TRBJ2-7,14,TRBV27,TRBD2,CASSYSGSSYEQYF
TRBJ2-2,15,TRBV5-8,.,CASSLRQVYTGELFF
TRBJ1-2,14,TRBV7-3,.,CASSRTGDNYGYTF
TRBJ2-1,14,TRBV2,.,CASTRLSSYNEQFF
TRBJ2-7,14,TRBV28,TRBD2,CASRVLAETSEQYF
TRBJ1-3,13,TRBV13,.,CASSLRSGNTIYF
TRBJ2-5,16,TRBV2,TRBD2,CASKGLAGPAEETQYF
TRBJ2-5,15,TRBV10-3,.,CAISESDGAQETQYF
TRBJ2-5,15,TRBV2,TRBD1,CASSTVTGPQETQYF
TRBJ2-5,14,TRBV7-2,.,CASSLGMGGETQYF
TRBJ1-5,13,TRBV7-2,.,CASSLGGLEPQHF
TRBJ1-2,17,TRBV5-1,.,CASSFSGDTRSGYGYTF
TRBJ1-1,12,TRBV5-1,.,CASSLRGTEAFF
TRBJ1-5,10,TRBV19,.,CASKDQPQHF
TRBJ1-5,16,TRBV6-6,TRBD1,CASSPTGGAGNQPQHF
TRBJ1-5,15,TRBV6-6,TRBD1,CASSQGQGSNQPQHF
TRBJ1-3,16,TRBV5-1,TRBD1,CASSSGDSLTGNTIYF
TRBJ1-2,13,TRBV5-6,.,CASSRERAYGYTF
TRBJ1-1,14,TRBV19,.,CASSKAGKNTEAFF
TRBJ2-2,12,TRBV7-9,.,CASSSYTGELFF
TRBJ2-1,11,TRBV10-3,.,CAILGDNEQFF
TRBJ2-5,15,TRBV5-1,TRBD1,CASSLGDSNQETQYF
TRBJ1-5,15,TRBV10-3,.,CAISNRGTTHQPQHF
TRBJ1-5,14,TRBV6-5,.,CASSRLRDDQPQHF